This TCR beta chain came from a study of T cell changes during pregnancy in multiple sclerosis. TCRdb's table, derived via immunoSEQ multiplex PCR, lists solely in-frame clones and lacks some. Of fewer than 50,000 clones in the sample, 90% to 95% are singletons; the top ten hold 5.5%. V lost 3 bases and J lost 7; bases outside the gene matches: 5. Germline-derived CDR1 and CDR2 are SGHRS and YFSETQ. The CDR3 sequence is 14 residues long. The rearrangement uses TRBV5-1 and TRBJ2-1, with 9 positions matching TRBD1. This sample comprised CD8+ T cells from peripheral blood mononuclear cells, obtained before pregnancy. The source is a female donor with multiple sclerosis, enrolled in a pregnancy study. The CDR3 coding sequence is TGCGCCAGCAGCTACCGGGACAGGGCGAATGAGCAGTTCTTC. Translation: CASSYRDRANEQFF.